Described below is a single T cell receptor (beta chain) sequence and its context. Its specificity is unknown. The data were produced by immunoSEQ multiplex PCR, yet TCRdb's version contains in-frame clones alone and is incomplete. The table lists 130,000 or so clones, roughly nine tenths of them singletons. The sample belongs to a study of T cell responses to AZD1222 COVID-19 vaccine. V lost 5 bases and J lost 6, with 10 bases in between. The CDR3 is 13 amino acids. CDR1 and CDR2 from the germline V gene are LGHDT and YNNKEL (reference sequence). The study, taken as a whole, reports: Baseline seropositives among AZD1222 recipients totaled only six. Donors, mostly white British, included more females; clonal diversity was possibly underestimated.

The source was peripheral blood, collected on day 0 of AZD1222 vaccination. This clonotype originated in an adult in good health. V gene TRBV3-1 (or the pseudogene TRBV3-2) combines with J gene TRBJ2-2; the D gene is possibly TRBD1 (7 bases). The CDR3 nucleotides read TGTGCCAGCAGCGCGGGACAGTCCGGGGAGCTGTTTTTT. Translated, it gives CASSAGQSGELFF.